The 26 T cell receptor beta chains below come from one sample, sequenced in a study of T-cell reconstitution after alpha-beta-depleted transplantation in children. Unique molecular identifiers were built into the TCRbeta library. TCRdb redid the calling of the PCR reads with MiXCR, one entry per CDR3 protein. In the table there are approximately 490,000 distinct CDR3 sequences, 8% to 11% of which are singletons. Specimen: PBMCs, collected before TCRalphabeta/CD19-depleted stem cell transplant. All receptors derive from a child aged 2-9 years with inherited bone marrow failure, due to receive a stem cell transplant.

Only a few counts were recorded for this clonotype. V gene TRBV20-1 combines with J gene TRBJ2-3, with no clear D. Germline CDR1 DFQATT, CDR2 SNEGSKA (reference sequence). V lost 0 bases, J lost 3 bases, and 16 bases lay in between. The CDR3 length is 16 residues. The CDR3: CSARDRARLGTDTQYF. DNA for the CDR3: TGCAGTGCTAGAGATCGGGCCCGCCTCGGGACAGATACGCAGTATTTT.

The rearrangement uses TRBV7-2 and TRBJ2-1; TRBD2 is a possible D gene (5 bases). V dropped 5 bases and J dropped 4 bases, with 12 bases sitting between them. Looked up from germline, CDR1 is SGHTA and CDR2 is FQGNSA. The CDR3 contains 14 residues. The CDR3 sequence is CASSLQAAYNEQFF. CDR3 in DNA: TGTGCCAGCAGCCTACAAGCGGCATACAATGAGCAGTTCTTC. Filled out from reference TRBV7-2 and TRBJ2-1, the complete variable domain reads GAGVSQSPSNKVTEKGKDVELRCDPISGHTALYWYRQSLGQGLEFLIYFQGNSAPDKSGLPSDRFSAERTGGSVSTLTIQRTQQEDSAVYLCASSLQAAYNEQFFGPGTRLTVL.

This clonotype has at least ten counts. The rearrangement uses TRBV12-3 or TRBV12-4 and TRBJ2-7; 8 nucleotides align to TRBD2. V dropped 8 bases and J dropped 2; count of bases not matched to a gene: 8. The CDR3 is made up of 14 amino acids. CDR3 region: CASCSGGAPYEQYF. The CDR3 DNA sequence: TGTGCCAGCTGTTCGGGGGGGGCCCCCTACGAGCAGTACTTC.

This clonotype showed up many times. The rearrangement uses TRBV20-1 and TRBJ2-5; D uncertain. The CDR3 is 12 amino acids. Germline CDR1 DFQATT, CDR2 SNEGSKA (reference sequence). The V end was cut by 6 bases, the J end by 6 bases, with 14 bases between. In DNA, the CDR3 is TGCAGTGCCCCTAACCGAGGAAAGACCCAGTACTTC. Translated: CSAPNRGKTQYF.

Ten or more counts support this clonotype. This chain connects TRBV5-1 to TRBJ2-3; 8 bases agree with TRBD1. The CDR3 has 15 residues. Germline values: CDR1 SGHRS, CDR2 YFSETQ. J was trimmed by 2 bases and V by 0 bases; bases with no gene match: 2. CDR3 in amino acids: CASSLAGGFTDTQYF. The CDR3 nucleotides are TGCGCCAGCAGCTTGGCAGGGGGCTTCACAGATACGCAGTATTTT.

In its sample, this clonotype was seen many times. CDR3 coding DNA: TGTGCCAGCAGCGTCCTGGGGCTATCCTTTCAAGAGACCCAGTACTTC. Amino acid sequence: CASSVLGLSFQETQYF. This chain joins TRBV14 and TRBJ2-5; tentatively, D is TRBD1 (5 bases). V was cut by 5 bases and J by 2 bases, with 18 bases left in between. This CDR3 has 16 residues. Germline V CDR1 and CDR2: SGHDN, FVKESK. The full variable domain, in which reference TRBV14 and TRBJ2-5 provide the parts outside the CDR3, is EAGVTQFPSHSVIEKGQTVTLRCDPISGHDNLYWYRRVMGKEIKFLLHFVKESKQDESGMPNNRFLAERTGGTYSTLKVQPAELEDSGVYFCASSVLGLSFQETQYFGPGTRLLVL.

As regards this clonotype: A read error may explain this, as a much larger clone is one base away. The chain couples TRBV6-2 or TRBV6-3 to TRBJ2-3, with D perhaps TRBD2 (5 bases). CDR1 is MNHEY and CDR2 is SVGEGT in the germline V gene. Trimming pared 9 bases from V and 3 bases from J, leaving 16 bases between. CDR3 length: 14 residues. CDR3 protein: CARPEKAETDTQYF. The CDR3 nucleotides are TGTGCCAGACCAGAAAAAGCGGAAACAGATACGCAGTATTTT.

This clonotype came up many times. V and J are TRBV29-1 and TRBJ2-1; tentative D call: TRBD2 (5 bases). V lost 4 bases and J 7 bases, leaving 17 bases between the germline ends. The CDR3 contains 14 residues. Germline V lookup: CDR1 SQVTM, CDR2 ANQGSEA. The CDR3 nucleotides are TGCAGCGTTGGTCCCATCGGAGGTGGGAATGAGCAGTTCTTC. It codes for CSVGPIGGGNEQFF.

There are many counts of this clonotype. The CDR3 DNA reads TGTGCCAGCAGGTATGTAGCGGTAAGCTCCTACAATGAGCAGTTCTTC. It yields the protein CASRYVAVSSYNEQFF. The V call is TRBV25-1, the J call TRBJ2-1, with D tentatively TRBD2 (6 bases). V was cut by 6 bases and J by 0 bases, with 15 bases left in between. Per germline, CDR1 MGHDK and CDR2 SYGVNS. The CDR3 loop spans 16 amino acids.

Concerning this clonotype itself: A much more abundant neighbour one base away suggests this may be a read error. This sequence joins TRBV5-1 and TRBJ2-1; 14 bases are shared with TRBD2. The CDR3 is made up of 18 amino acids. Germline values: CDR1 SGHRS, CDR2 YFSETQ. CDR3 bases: TGCGCCAGCAGCTTGTTGTTCTCGGGGACTAGCGGGAGCAATGAGCCGTTCTTC. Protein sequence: CASSLLFSGTSGSNEPFF.

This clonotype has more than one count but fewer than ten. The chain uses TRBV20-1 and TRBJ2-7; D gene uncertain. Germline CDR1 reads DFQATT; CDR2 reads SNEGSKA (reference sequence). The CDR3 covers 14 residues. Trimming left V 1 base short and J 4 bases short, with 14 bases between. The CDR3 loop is CSARGTTSGYEQYF. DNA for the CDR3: TGCAGTGCTAGAGGTACGACATCGGGTTACGAGCAGTACTTC.

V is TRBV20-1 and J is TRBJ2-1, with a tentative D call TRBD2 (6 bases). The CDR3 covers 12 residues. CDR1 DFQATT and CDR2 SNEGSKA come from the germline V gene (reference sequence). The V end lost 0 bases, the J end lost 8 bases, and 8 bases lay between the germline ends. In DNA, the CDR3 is TGCAGTGCTAGAGACGGGGGATATGAGCAGTTCTTC. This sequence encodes CSARDGGYEQFF.

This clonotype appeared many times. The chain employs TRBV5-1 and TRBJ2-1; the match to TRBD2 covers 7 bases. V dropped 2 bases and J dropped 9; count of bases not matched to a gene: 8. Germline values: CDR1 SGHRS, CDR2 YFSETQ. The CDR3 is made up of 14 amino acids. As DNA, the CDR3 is TGCGCCAGCAGCTTTGGGGCGGGAGTCCTTGAGCAGTTCTTC. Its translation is CASSFGAGVLEQFF.

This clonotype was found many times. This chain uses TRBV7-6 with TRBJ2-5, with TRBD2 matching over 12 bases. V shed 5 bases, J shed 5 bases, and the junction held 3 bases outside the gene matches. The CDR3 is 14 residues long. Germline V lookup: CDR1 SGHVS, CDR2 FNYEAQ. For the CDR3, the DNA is TGTGCCAGCAGCCAGACTAGCGGGAGTGAGACCCAGTACTTC. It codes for CASSQTSGSETQYF.

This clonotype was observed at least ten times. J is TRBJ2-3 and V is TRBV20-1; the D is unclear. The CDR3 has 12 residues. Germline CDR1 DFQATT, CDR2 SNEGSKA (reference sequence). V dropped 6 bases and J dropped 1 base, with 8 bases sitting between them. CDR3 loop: CSAIPGTDTQYF. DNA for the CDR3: TGCAGTGCAATACCTGGCACAGATACGCAGTATTTT.

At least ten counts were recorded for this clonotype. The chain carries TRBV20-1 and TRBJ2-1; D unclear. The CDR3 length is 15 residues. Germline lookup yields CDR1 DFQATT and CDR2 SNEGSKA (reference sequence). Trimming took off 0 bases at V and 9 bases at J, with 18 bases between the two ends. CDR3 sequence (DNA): TGCAGTGCTAGAGATGGCCATCGTGGGTCGGCTGAGCAGTTCTTC. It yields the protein CSARDGHRGSAEQFF.

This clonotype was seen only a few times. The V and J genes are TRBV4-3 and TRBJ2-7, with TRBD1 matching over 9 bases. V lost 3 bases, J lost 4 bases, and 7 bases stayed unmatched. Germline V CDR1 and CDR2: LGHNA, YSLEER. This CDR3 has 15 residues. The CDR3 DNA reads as TGCGCCAGCAGCCAGGGGACAGGGTCGATTTACGAGCAGTACTTC. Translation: CASSQGTGSIYEQYF.

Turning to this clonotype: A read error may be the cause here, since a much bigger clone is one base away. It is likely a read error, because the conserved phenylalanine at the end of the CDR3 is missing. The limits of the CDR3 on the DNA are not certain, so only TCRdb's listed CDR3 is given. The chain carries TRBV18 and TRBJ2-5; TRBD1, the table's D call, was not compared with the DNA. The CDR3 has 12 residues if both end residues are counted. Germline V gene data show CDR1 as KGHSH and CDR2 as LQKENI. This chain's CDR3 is CASSPREETPYL.

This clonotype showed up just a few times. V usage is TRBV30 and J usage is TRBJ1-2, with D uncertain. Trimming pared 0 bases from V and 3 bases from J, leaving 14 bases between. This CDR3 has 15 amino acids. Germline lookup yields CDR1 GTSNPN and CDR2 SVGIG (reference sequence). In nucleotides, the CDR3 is TGTGCCTGGAGTGTAAGGGCAGCCTCTTACTATGGCTACACCTTC. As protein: CAWSVRAASYYGYTF.

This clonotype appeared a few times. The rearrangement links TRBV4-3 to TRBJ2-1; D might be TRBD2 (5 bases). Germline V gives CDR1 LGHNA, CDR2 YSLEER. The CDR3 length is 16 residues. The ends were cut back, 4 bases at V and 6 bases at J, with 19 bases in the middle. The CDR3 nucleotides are TGCGCCAGCAGCCCCACTAGGACTTCGGGCCGCAATGAGCAGTTCTTC. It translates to CASSPTRTSGRNEQFF.

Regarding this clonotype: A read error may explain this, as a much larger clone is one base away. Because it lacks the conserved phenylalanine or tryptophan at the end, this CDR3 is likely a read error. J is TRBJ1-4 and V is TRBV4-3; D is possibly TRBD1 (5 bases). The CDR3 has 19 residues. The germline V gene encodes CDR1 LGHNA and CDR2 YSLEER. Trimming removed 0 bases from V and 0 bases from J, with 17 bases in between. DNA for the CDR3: TGCGCCAGCAGCCAAGAGGTTGGGGGTGAAGTGGCAACTAATGAAAAACTGTTTTTA. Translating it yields CASSQEVGGEVATNEKLFL.

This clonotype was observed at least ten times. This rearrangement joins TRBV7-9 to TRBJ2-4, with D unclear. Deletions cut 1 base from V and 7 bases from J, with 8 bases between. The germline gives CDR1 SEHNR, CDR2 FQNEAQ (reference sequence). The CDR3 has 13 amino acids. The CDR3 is CASSLDPANIQYF. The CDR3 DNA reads TGTGCCAGCAGCTTAGACCCGGCGAACATTCAGTACTTC.

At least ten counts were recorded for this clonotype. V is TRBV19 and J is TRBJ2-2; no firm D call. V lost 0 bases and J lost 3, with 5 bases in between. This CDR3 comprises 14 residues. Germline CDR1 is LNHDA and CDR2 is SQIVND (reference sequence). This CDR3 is CASSIDRHTGELFF. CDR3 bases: TGTGCCAGTAGTATAGACAGACACACCGGGGAGCTGTTTTTT.

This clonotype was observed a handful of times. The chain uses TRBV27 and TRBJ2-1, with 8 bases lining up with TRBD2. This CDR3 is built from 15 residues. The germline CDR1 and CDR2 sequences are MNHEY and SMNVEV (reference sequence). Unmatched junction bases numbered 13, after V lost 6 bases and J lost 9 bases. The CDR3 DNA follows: TGTGCCAGCAGCCCTAGCGGGCTACGACCTGGTGAGCAGTTCTTC. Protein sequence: CASSPSGLRPGEQFF.

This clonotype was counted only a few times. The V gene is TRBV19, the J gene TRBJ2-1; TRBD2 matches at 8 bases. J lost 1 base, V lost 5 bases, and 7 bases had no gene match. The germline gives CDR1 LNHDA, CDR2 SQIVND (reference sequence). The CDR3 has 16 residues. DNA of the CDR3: TGTGCCAGTAGTCAGTTTAGCGGGACGTCCTACAATGAGCAGTTCTTC. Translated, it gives CASSQFSGTSYNEQFF.

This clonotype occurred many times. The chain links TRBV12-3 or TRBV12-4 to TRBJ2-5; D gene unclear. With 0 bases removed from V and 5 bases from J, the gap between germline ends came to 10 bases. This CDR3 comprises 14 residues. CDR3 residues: CASSLAYLLETQYF. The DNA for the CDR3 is TGTGCCAGCAGTTTAGCCTACCTACTGGAGACCCAGTACTTC.